The 6 T cell receptor beta chains in this list originate from one sample, sequenced in a study of regulatory T cells in long-lasting Graves disease. Noted time point: newly diagnosed GD, antithyroid drugs for less than 3 months. The TCR library was prepared using RNA isolated from PBMCs. Through Arm-PCR of CDR3 regions and iRepertoire HTBI primers, TCR beta libraries were built. TCRdb reanalysed the multiplex PCR reads using MiXCR and keeps one entry per CDR3 protein. The sample has some 460,000 distinct CDR3 sequences; 15% to 20% are singletons. These sequences were also reported in another study, on T cells in Graves' hyperthyroidism and ophthalmopathy.

The sequencing here drew on peripheral blood mononuclear cells (PBMCs), taken at new diagnosis, from a patient treated with antithyroid drugs. All receptors come from a man aged 35 to 55 with Graves disease.

The V call is TRBV5-6, the J call TRBJ1-5; 9 bases line up with TRBD1. V trimming: 4 bases; J trimming: 0 bases; junction bases outside the gene matches: 5. Germline CDR1 and CDR2: SGHDT and YYEEEE. This CDR3 contains 16 residues. The CDR3 loop reads CASSRTGAYSNQPQHF. CDR3 nucleotides: TGTGCCAGCAGCCGGACAGGGGCATATAGCAATCAGCCCCAGCATTTT.

This clonotype was seen many times. The chain is built from TRBV6-2 or TRBV6-3 and TRBJ1-1, with 7 bases that match TRBD1. V trimming: 8 bases; J trimming: 4 bases; junction bases outside the gene matches: 4. The CDR3 totals 12 residues. Germline loops: CDR1 MNHEY, CDR2 SVGEGT. The CDR3 spells CASGGQFTEAFF. In DNA, the CDR3 is TGTGCCAGCGGGGGACAGTTCACTGAAGCTTTCTTT.

The genes are TRBV12-3 or TRBV12-4 and TRBJ2-1; D ambiguous. V lost 5 bases and J lost 4, with 15 bases in between. The CDR3 sequence is 15 residues long. The DNA for the CDR3 is TGTGCCAGCAGTCCTGGTCGGCTTACGTACAATGAGCAGTTCTTC. Amino acids: CASSPGRLTYNEQFF.

There are many counts of this clonotype. The chain uses TRBV30 and TRBJ2-7, with 7 bases identical to TRBD2. Germline V gene lookup returns CDR1 GTSNPN and CDR2 SVGIG (reference sequence). Trimming at V came to 5 bases and at J to 2 bases, leaving 12 bases not matched to a gene. This CDR3 has 15 amino acids. The CDR3 loop is CAWGLGPAGTYEQYF. The CDR3 nucleotides are TGTGCCTGGGGCCTTGGGCCAGCGGGAACCTACGAGCAGTACTTC.

This clonotype was observed many times. The J gene is TRBJ2-3, the V gene TRBV28; TRBD2 agrees at 12 bases. Germline-derived CDR1 and CDR2 are MDHEN and SYDVKM. The CDR3 consists of 17 residues. With 4 bases clipped from V and 2 bases from J, the junction kept 7 bases outside the gene matches. For the CDR3, the DNA is TGTGCCAGCAGTTCCGTGGGACTAGCGGGTCTCACAGATACGCAGTATTTT. Its translation: CASSSVGLAGLTDTQYF.

This clonotype was observed many times. As DNA, the CDR3 is TGTGCCAGCAGTCCCTCCGGCCTAGCGGCCTCGGCTGAGCAGTTCTTC. Translation gives CASSPSGLAASAEQFF. The rearrangement uses TRBV28 and TRBJ2-1, with 7 nucleotides matching TRBD2. The CDR3 is made up of 16 amino acids. The germline V gene encodes CDR1 MDHEN and CDR2 SYDVKM. Unmatched junction bases numbered 16, after V lost 5 bases and J lost 9 bases.